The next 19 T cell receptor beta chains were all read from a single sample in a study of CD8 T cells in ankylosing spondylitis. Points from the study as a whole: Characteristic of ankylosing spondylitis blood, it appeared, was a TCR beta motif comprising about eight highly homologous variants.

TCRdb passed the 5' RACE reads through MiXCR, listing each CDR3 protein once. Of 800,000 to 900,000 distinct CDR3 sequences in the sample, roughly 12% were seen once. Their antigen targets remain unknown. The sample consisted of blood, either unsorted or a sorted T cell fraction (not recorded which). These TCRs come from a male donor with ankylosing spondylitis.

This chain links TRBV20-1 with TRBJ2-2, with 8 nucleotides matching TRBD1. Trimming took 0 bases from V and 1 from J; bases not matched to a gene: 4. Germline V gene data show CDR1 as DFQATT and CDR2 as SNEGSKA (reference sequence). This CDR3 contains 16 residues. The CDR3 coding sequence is TGCAGTGCTAGAGATTGGACAGGGTTGAACACCGGGGAGCTGTTTTTT. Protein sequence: CSARDWTGLNTGELFF.

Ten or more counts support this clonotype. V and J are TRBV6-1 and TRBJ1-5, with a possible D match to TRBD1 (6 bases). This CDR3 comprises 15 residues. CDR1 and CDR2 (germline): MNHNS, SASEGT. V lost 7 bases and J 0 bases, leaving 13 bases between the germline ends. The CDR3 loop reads CASTPGAYSNQPQHF. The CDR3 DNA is TGTGCCAGCACCCCAGGGGCATATAGCAATCAGCCCCAGCATTTT.

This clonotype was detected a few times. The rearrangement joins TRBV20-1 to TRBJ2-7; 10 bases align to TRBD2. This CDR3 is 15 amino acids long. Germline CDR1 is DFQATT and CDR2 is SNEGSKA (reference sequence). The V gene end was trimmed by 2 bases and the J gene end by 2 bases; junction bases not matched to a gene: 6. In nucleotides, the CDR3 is TGCAGTGCTAGACCCCTAGCGGGAGACCCCTACGAGCAGTACTTC. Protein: CSARPLAGDPYEQYF.

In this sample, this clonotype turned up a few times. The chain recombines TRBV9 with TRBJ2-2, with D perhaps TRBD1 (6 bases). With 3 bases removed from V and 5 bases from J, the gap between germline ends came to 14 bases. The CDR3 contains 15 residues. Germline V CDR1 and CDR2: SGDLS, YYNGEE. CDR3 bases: TGTGCCAGCAGCGACCGGGACAAGACTACCGGGGAGCTGTTTTTT. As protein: CASSDRDKTTGELFF. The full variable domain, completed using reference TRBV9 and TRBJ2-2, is DSGVTQTPKHLITATGQRVTLRCSPRSGDLSVYWYQQSLDQGLQFLIQYYNGEERAKGNILERFSAQQFPDLHSELNLSSLELGDSALYFCASSDRDKTTGELFFGEGSRLTVL.

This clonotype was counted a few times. The CDR3 region is CSAFLPTSGSDEQFF. Here the CDR3 DNA reads TGCAGTGCTTTCCTCCCGACTAGCGGGAGTGACGAGCAGTTCTTC. The V gene is TRBV20-1, the J gene TRBJ2-1; 12 nucleotides agree with TRBD2. CDR1 is DFQATT, CDR2 SNEGSKA, per germline (reference sequence). V lost 5 bases and J lost 10; bases outside the gene matches: 12. This CDR3 contains 15 residues.

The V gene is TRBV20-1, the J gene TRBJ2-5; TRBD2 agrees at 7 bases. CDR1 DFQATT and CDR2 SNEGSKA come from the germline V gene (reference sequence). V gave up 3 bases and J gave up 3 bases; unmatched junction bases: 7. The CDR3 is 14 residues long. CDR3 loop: CSASFLAEEETQYF. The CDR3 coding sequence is TGCAGTGCTAGTTTCCTAGCGGAAGAAGAGACCCAGTACTTC.

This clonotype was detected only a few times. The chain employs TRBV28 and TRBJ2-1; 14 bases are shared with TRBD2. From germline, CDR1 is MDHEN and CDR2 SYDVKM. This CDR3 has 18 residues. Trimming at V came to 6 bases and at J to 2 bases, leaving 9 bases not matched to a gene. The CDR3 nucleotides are TGTGCCAGCAGCGGACTAGCGGGAGGAGTCAGGGCCTACAATGAGCAGTTCTTC. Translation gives CASSGLAGGVRAYNEQFF.

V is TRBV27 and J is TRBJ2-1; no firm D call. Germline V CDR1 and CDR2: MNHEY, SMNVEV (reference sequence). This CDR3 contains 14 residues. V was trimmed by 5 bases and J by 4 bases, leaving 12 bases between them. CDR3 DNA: TGTGCCAGCAGTCCAAGACAAGCTTACAATGAGCAGTTCTTC. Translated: CASSPRQAYNEQFF.

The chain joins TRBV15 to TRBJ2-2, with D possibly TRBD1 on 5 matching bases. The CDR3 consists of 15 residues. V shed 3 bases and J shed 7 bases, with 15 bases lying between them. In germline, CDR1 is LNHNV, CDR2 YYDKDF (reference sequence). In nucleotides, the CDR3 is TGTGCCACCAGCAGGCAGGGATCGGTCGGCGGGGAGCTGTTTTTT. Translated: CATSRQGSVGGELFF.

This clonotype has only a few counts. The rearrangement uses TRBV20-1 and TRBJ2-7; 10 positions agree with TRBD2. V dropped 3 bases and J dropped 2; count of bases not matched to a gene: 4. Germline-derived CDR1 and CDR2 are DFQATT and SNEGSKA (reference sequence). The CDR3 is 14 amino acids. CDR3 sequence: CSASKAGGPYEQYF. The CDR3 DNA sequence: TGCAGTGCTAGCAAAGCGGGAGGGCCCTACGAGCAGTACTTC.

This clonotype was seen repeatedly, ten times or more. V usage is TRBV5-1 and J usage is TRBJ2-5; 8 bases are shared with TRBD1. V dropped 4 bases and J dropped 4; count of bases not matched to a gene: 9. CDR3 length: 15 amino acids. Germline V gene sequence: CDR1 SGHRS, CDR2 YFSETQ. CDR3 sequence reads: CASSLGTGGGETQYF. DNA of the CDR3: TGCGCCAGCAGCCTCGGGACAGGAGGAGGAGAGACCCAGTACTTC.

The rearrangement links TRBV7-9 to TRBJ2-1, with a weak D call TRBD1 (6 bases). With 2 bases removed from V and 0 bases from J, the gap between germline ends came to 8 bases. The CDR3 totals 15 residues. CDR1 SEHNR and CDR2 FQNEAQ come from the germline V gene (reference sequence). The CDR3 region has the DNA TGTGCCAGCAGCTTACGACAGGACTCCTACAATGAGCAGTTCTTC. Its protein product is CASSLRQDSYNEQFF.

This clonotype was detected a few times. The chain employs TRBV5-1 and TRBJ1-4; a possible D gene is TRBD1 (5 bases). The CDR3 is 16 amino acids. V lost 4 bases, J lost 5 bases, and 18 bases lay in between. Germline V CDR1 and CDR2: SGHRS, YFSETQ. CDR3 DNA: TGCGCCAGCAGCGATCCGGGGGAAGGCTTGAATGAAAAACTGTTTTTT. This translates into CASSDPGEGLNEKLFF.

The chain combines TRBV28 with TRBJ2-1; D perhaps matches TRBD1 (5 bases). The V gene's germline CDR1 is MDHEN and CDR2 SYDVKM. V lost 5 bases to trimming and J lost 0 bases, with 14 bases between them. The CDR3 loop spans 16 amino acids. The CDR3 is CASSTPTGPSYNEQFF. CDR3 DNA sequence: TGTGCCAGCAGTACCCCTACAGGACCCTCCTACAATGAGCAGTTCTTC.

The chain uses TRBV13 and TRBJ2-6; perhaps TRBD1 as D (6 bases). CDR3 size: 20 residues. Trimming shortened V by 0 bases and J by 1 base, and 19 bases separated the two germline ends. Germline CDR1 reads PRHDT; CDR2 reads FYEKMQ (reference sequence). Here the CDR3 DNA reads TGTGCCAGCAGCTTAGGCCTTTTTGACAGGAAACTTTCTGGGGCCAACGTCCTGACTTTC. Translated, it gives CASSLGLFDRKLSGANVLTF.

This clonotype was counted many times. The CDR3 is CASSVTGSHSYEQYF. In DNA form, the CDR3 reads TGCGCCAGCAGCGTGACAGGCTCCCACTCCTACGAGCAGTACTTC. The chain couples TRBV5-1 to TRBJ2-7, with D possibly being TRBD1 (6 bases). The CDR3 length is 15 residues. Trimming cost V 4 bases and J 0 bases, with 14 bases left between them. Germline CDR1 and CDR2: SGHRS and YFSETQ. The whole variable domain, filled in from reference TRBV5-1 and TRBJ2-7, reads KAGVTQTPRYLIKTRGQQVTLSCSPISGHRSVSWYQQTPGQGLQFLFEYFSETQRNKGNFPGRFSGRQFSNSRSEMNVSTLELGDSALYLCASSVTGSHSYEQYFGPGTRLTVT.

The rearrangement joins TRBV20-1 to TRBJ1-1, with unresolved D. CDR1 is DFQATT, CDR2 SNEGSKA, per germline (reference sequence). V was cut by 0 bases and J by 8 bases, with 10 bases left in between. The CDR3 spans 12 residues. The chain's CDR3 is CSARDPLSEAFF. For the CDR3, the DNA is TGCAGTGCTAGAGATCCCCTCTCCGAAGCTTTCTTT.

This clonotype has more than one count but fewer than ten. The CDR3, as DNA: TGTGCCAGCAGGGAGACAGTTCTCGCGAACACCGGGGAGCTGTTTTTT. It yields the protein CASRETVLANTGELFF. The rearrangement links TRBV28 to TRBJ2-2; tentatively, D is TRBD1 (5 bases). The CDR3 has 16 residues. CDR1 and CDR2 from the germline V gene are MDHEN and SYDVKM. V lost 6 bases and J lost 0, with 14 bases in between.

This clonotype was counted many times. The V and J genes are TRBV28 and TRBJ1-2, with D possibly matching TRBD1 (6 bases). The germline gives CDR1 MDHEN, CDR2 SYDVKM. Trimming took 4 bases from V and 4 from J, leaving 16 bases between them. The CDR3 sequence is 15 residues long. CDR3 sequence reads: CASSWAGASGYGYTF. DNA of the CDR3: TGTGCCAGCAGTTGGGCAGGGGCGAGTGGCTATGGCTACACCTTC.